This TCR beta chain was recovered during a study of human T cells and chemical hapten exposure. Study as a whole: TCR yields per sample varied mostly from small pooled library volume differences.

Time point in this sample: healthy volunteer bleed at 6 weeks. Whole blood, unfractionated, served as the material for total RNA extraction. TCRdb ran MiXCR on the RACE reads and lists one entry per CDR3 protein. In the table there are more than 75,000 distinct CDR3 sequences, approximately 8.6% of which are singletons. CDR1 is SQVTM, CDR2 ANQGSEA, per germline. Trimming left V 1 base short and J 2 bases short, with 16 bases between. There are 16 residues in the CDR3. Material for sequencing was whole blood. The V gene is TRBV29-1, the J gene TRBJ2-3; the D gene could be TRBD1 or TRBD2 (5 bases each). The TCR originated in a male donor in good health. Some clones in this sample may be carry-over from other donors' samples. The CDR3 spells CSVEGGKGRNTDTQYF. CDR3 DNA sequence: TGCAGCGTTGAAGGGGGGAAGGGAAGGAACACAGATACGCAGTATTTT.